These T cell receptor beta chains were read from a single sample in a study of T cell clusters in autoimmune cytopenias. TCRdb reprocessed the multiplex PCR reads, with one entry per CDR3 protein and no DNA. This sample's table reports 9,500 to 15,000 distinct CDR3 sequences. This sample was shared with a second study, whose subject was T cell repertoires in aging, cancer and after chemotherapy.

Sequencing was done on a sample of peripheral blood. The receptors stem from a human donor in good health. CDR3s include the opening cysteine and the closing phenylalanine or tryptophan. Clone size is not always given. Where it is, it says once, few, many or a class for expanded clones.

size | J | V | CDR3
- | TRBJ1-6 | TRBV18 | CASSNGQANNSPLHF
- | TRBJ2-7 | TRBV5-5 | CASSLAPGGTYEQYF
medium-sized | TRBJ1-1 | TRBV19 | CASSIRADPNTEAFF
- | TRBJ2-2 | TRBV7-2 | CASSPRTGVAGELFF
- | TRBJ2-6 | TRBV5-1 | CASSLGRGPSGANVLTF
- | TRBJ2-1 | TRBV18 | CASSPPNPTPLFVYEQFF
medium-sized | TRBJ1-6 | TRBV12-3/TRBV12-4 | CASSPGQGNSPLHF
- | TRBJ1-6 | TRBV15 | CATSRKGVGQGFSSYNSPLHF
- | TRBJ2-6 | TRBV5-4 | CARSLGLSGANVLTF
- | TRBJ1-5 | TRBV10-3 | CAISESVVGHQPQHF
- | TRBJ1-2 | TRBV5-5 | CASSLGADNGYGYTF
- | TRBJ2-2 | TRBV10-3 | CAIRGSTTGELFF
- | TRBJ1-2 | TRBV4-3 | CASSQDTGLNYGYTF
- | TRBJ2-3 | TRBV19 | CASSIGQGEDTQYF
- | TRBJ1-2 | TRBV25-1 | CASSAPGQGSRGYTF
medium-sized | TRBJ1-6 | TRBV7-2 | CASRDGGLLSPLHF